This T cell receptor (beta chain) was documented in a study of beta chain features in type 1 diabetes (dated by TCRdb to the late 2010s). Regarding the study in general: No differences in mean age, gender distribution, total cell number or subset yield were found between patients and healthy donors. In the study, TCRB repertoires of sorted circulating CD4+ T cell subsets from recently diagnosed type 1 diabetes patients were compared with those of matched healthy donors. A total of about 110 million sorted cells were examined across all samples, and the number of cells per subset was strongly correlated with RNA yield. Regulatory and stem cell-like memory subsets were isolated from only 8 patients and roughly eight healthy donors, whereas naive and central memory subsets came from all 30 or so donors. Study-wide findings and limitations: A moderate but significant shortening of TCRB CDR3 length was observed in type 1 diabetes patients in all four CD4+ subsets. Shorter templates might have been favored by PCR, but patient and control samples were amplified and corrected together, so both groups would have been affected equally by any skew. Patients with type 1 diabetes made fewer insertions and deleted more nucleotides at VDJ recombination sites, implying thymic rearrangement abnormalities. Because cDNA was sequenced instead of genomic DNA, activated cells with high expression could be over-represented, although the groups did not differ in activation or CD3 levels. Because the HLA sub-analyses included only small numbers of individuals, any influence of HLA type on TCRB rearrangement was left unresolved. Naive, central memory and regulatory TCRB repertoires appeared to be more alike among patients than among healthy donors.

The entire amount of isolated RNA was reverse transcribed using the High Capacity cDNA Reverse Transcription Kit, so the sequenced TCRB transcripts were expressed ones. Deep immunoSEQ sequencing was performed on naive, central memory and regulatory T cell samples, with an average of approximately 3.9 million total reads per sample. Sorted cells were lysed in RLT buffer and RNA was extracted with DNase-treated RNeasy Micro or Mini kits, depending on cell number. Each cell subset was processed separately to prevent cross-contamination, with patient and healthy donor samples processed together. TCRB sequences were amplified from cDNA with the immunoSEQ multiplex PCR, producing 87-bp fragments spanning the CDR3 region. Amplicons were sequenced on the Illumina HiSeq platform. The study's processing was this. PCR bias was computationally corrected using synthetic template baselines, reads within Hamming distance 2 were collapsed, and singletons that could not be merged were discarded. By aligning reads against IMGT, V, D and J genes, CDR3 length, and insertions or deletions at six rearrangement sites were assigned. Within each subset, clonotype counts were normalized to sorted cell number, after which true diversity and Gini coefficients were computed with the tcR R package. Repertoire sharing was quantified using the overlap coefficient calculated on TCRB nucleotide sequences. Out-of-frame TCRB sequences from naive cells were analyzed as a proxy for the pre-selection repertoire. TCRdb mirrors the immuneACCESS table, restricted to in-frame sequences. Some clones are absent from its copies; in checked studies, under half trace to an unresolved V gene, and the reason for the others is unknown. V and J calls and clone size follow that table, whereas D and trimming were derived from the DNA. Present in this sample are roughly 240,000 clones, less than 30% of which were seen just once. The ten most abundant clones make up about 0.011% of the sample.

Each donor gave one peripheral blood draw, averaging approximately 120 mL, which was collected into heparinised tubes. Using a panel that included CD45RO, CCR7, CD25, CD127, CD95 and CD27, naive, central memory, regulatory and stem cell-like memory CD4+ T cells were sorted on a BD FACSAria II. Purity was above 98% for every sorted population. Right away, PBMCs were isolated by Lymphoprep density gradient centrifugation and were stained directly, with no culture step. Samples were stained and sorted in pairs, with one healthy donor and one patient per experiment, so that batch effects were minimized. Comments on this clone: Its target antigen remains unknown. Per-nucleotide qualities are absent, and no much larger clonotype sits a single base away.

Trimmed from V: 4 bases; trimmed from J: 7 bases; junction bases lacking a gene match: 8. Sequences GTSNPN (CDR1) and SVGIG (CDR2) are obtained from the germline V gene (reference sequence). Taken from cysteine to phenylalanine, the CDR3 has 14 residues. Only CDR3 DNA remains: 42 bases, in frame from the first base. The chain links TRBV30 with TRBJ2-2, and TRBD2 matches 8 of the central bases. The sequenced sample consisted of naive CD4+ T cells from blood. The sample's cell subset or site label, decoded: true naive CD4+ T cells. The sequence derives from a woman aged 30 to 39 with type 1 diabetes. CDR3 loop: CAWMGGAGGGELFF. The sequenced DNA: TGTGCCTGGATGGGCGGCGCGGGGGGCGGGGAGCTGTTTTTT.